This TCR beta chain was identified during a study of cytomegalovirus exposure and HLA in healthy donors. Overall study results and limits: TCR beta V- and J-gene trimming was later associated with a missense DCLRE1C variant.

Note on this clone: The target antigen is unknown.

The primer mix had 60 Vbeta and 13 Jbeta primers. Generated by immunoSEQ multiplex PCR, the TCRdb table keeps only in-frame clones and is missing some. Of about 86,000 clones listed, just over 70% are singletons. The origin of this receptor is a man aged 55 to 70 in good health and CMV-seronegative. The sequencing sample was made of PBMCs.

CDR3 in DNA: TGTGCCAGCAGTGTTGGGGGGGCCTCGGCAGATACGCAGTATTTT. Its protein product is CASSVGGASADTQYF. The chain is built from TRBV2 and TRBJ2-3; tentatively, D is TRBD2 (7 bases). The ends were cut back, 4 bases at V and 4 bases at J, with 15 bases in the middle. Germline CDR1 SNHLY, CDR2 FYNNEI. This CDR3 has 15 residues. Combining the CDR3 with reference TRBV2 and TRBJ2-3 gives the whole variable domain EPEVTQTPSHQVTQMGQEVILRCVPISNHLYFYWYRQILGQKVEFLVSFYNNEISEKSEIFDDQFSVERPDGSNFTLKIRSTKLEDSAMYFCASSVGGASADTQYFGPGTRLTVL.